The entry below gives a single T cell receptor (beta chain) sequence along with its context. The antigen is undetermined. The data belong to a study of post-analysis software for immune sequencing data. Study-level results: Significantly lower normalized Chao1 diversity was found in patients with multiple sclerosis relative to controls.

TCR beta cDNA libraries included unique molecular identifiers. Out of roughly 0.85 to 11 million T cells, 470,000 or so cDNA molecules were generated. A single record per CDR3 protein comes from TCRdb applying MiXCR to the PCR reads. The sample contains about 820,000 distinct CDR3 sequences, about 53% of which appear only once. The sequenced material came from blood. The sequence was collected from a girl aged 10-17 years with multiple sclerosis.

CDR3 region: CASQTYGTSTPGGYEQYF. The CDR3 DNA sequence: TGTGCCAGTCAAACGTACGGGACATCCACACCGGGGGGCTACGAGCAGTACTTC. The chain carries TRBV27 and TRBJ2-7, with D perhaps matching TRBD2 (7 bases). Germline CDR1 and CDR2: MNHEY and SMNVEV (reference sequence). The CDR3 totals 18 residues. V shed 9 bases and J shed 3 bases, with 30 bases lying between them.